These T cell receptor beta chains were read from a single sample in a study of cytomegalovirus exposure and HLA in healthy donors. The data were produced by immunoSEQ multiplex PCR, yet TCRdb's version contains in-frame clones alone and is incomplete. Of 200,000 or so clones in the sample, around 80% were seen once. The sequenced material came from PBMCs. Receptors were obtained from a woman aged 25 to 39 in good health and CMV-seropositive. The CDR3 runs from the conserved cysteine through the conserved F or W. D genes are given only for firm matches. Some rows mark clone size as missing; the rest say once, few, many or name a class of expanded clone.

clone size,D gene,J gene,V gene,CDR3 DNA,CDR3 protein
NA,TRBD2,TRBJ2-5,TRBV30,TGTGCCTGGAGTGTAGGACTAGCGGGAGGTCTGGAGACCCAGTACTTC,CAWSVGLAGGLETQYF
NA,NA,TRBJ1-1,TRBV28,TGTGCCAGCAGAGCTTCGTGGGCGGGCGCTGAAGCTTTCTTT,CASRASWAGAEAFF
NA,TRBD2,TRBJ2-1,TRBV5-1,TGCGCCAGCAGCGAGGGGACTAGCGGTAATTATGAGCAGTTCTTC,CASSEGTSGNYEQFF
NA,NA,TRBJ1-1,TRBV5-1,TGCGCCAGCAGCAAGCTTAGTATGGACACTGAAGCTTTCTTT,CASSKLSMDTEAFF
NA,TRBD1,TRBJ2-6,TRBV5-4,TGTGCCAGCAGCTTAGGGGGCAGCTCTGGGGCCAACGTCCTGACTTTC,CASSLGGSSGANVLTF
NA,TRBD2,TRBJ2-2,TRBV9,TGTGCCAGCAGCGAAAGACTAGCGGGAGGGAACACCGGGGAGCTGTTTTTT,CASSERLAGGNTGELFF
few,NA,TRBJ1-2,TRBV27,TGTGCCAGCAGTTTGACAGATAACTATGGCTACACCTTC,CASSLTDNYGYTF
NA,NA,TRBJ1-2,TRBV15,TGTGCCACCAGCCCACGGACAGCTTACACTAACTATGGCTACACCTTC,CATSPRTAYTNYGYTF
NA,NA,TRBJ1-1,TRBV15,TGTGCCACCCAACTACAGGGGAACACTGAAGCTTTCTTT,CATQLQGNTEAFF
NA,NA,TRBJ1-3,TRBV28,TGTGCCAGCAGTTTAAGGGGTAGCTCTGGAAACACCATATATTTT,CASSLRGSSGNTIYF